The 28 T cell receptor beta chains presented below share a single source sample, sequenced in a study of blood T cell repertoires in COVID-19. Method: immunoSEQ multiplex PCR; TCRdb's copy keeps in-frame clones and lacks some. The table shows 81,000 or so clones, with approximately 85% occurring only once. The sequenced sample consisted of peripheral blood. These receptors were obtained from a man between 45 and 60 years old with active COVID-19.

The chain carries TRBV24-1 and TRBJ1-1; D unresolved. The CDR3 is 16 residues long. The germline gives CDR1 KGHDR, CDR2 SFDVKD. Trimming left V 3 bases short and J 4 bases short, with 17 bases between. The DNA for the CDR3 is TGTGCCACCAGTGATGGAGGTCGGGGAAGAAGCACTGAAGCTTTCTTT. This sequence encodes CATSDGGRGRSTEAFF.

This rearrangement joins TRBV30 to TRBJ1-1; TRBD1 matches 7 bases. V lost 8 bases and J lost 6; bases outside the gene matches: 6. The germline CDR1 and CDR2 sequences are GTSNPN and SVGIG (reference sequence). This CDR3 spans 11 amino acids. This chain's CDR3 is CATYRGPEAFF. The CDR3 bases are TGTGCCACCTACAGGGGCCCTGAAGCTTTCTTT.

The chain recombines TRBV30 with TRBJ2-2, with D possibly matching TRBD2 (6 bases). The CDR3 extends over 15 amino acids. V was trimmed by 4 bases and J by 2 bases, leaving 14 bases between them. Germline CDR1 is GTSNPN and CDR2 is SVGIG (reference sequence). This CDR3 is CAWKHWTINTGELFF. CDR3 nucleotide sequence: TGTGCCTGGAAACATTGGACTATAAACACCGGGGAGCTGTTTTTT.

This chain links TRBV2 with TRBJ2-3; 13 nucleotides align to TRBD2. This CDR3 comprises 17 residues. Germline values: CDR1 SNHLY, CDR2 FYNNEI. Trimming cost V 7 bases and J 5 bases; bases outside gene matches: 12. The CDR3 is CASTTWELAGGQDTQYF. In DNA, the CDR3 is TGTGCCAGCACCACCTGGGAACTAGCGGGGGGGCAAGATACGCAGTATTTT.

The chain carries TRBV7-2 and TRBJ2-5, with 7 positions matching TRBD1. Germline CDR1 is SGHTA and CDR2 is FQGNSA. The CDR3 has 16 residues. Trimming at V came to 0 bases and at J to 4 bases, leaving 8 bases not matched to a gene. The CDR3 DNA reads TGTGCCAGCAGCTTAGCAAGGACAGGAGGTAGAGAGACCCAGTACTTC. Its translation is CASSLARTGGRETQYF. The full variable domain, with the rest looked up from reference TRBV7-2 and TRBJ2-5, is GAGVSQSPSNKVTEKGKDVELRCDPISGHTALYWYRQSLGQGLEFLIYFQGNSAPDKSGLPSDRFSAERTGGSVSTLTIQRTQQEDSAVYLCASSLARTGGRETQYFGPGTRLLVL.

This clone was seen a handful of times. The chain links TRBV1 to TRBJ2-7; whether TRBD2, the table's D call, matches the DNA was not checked. TRBV1 is flagged as a pseudogene. The CDR3 contains 15 residues. The CDR3 coding sequence is TGCACCAGCAGCCAGAGATTAGCGGGGCCGTACGAGCAGTACTTC. It translates to CTSSQRLAGPYEQYF.

The chain couples TRBV6-5 to TRBJ1-1; 9 bases agree with TRBD1. Germline lookup yields CDR1 MNHEY and CDR2 SVGAGI. The CDR3 sequence is 14 residues long. V lost 4 bases, J lost 4 bases, and 4 bases stayed unmatched. As DNA, the CDR3 is TGTGCCAGCAGTTCCGGGACAGGGTCCACTGAAGCTTTCTTT. Residues: CASSSGTGSTEAFF.

The gene calls are TRBV19 and TRBJ2-1; 8 bases are a match to TRBD1. CDR1 and CDR2 from the germline V gene are LNHDA and SQIVND (reference sequence). The CDR3 length is 16 residues. Germline trimming cut 0 bases from V and 7 bases from J; bases unmatched to any gene: 8. The CDR3 DNA is TGTGCCAGTAGTATAGAATGGTCAGGGGGCTTGAATGAGCAGTTCTTC. This sequence encodes CASSIEWSGGLNEQFF.

J is TRBJ2-7 and V is TRBV28, with a weak D call TRBD2 (5 bases). Germline CDR1 reads MDHEN; CDR2 reads SYDVKM. The CDR3 contains 15 residues. V dropped 2 bases and J dropped 4 bases, with 15 bases sitting between them. Here the CDR3 DNA reads TGTGCCAGCAGTTTAGCTTTGGCGGGCGCTTACGAGCAGTACTTC. Translating it yields CASSLALAGAYEQYF.

About this clone itself: Other nucleotide sequences from this sample produce the same CDR3. V and J are TRBV28 and TRBJ1-2; D is ambiguous. This CDR3 is 12 amino acids long. V lost 2 bases to trimming and J lost 5 bases, with 6 bases between them. CDR1 MDHEN and CDR2 SYDVKM come from the germline V gene. For the CDR3, the DNA is TGTGCCAGCAGTTTACCGGGGTATGGCTACACCTTC. It yields the protein CASSLPGYGYTF.

As DNA, the CDR3 is TGTGCCACCCTTCGAGGGCTGGGGGCCTATGGCTACACCTTC. Its translation is CATLRGLGAYGYTF. The rearrangement uses TRBV6-5 and TRBJ1-2; D possibly corresponds to TRBD1 (6 bases). CDR1 MNHEY and CDR2 SVGAGI come from the germline V gene. The V end lost 10 bases, the J end lost 4 bases, and 19 bases lay between the germline ends. The CDR3 length is 14 residues.

As to this clone: Mismatch with germline at one junction end may stem from a read error. This chain joins TRBV27 and TRBJ2-2; tentative D call: TRBD2 (6 bases). This CDR3 comprises 17 residues. Per germline, CDR1 MNHEY and CDR2 SMNVEV (reference sequence). CDR3: CASSLYLADTNTGELFF. In DNA, the CDR3 is TGTGCCAGCAGCTTATACTTAGCGGATACGAACACCGGGGAGCTGTTTTTT.

The rearrangement uses TRBV21-1 and TRBJ2-2; TRBD1, the table's D call, lacks a check against the DNA. TRBV21-1 is a pseudogene segment. The CDR3 has 15 amino acids. CDR3 in amino acids: CASSNGGQNTGELFF. The CDR3 nucleotides read TGTGCCAGCAGCAACGGTGGACAAAACACCGGGGAGCTGTTTTTT.

V is TRBV4-1 and J is TRBJ2-1; TRBD2 is a possible D gene (7 bases). The CDR3 extends over 16 amino acids. Trimming cost V 1 base and J 7 bases, with 17 bases left between them. CDR1 and CDR2 (germline): MGHRA, YSYEKL. The CDR3 sequence is CASSQGFGGAGNEQFF. The CDR3 region has the DNA TGCGCCAGCAGCCAAGGGTTTGGGGGGGCTGGGAATGAGCAGTTCTTC.

The genes are TRBV6-5 and TRBJ2-5; D gene uncertain. The V end was cut by 1 base, the J end by 7 bases, with 4 bases between. The CDR3 has 11 residues. Per the germline V gene, CDR1 is MNHEY and CDR2 is SVGAGI. This CDR3 reads CASSYFGTQYF. The CDR3 DNA sequence: TGTGCCAGCAGTTACTTCGGGACCCAGTACTTC.

This clone was recorded a few times. The chain couples TRBV5-6 to TRBJ2-7, with D maybe TRBD1 (6 bases). CDR1 and CDR2 (germline): SGHDT, YYEEEE. Trimming removed 0 bases at V and 6 bases at J, with 13 bases between. The CDR3 contains 14 residues. DNA of the CDR3: TGTGCCAGCAGCTTGGGATTCGGCAGGGGCGAGCAGTACTTC. Translated: CASSLGFGRGEQYF.

This rearrangement joins TRBV5-1 to TRBJ2-5; no reliable D call. The CDR3 is 13 residues long. Germline CDR1 reads SGHRS; CDR2 reads YFSETQ. Between the trimmed V and J ends, which lost 2 bases and 5 bases, there was a span of 10 bases. CDR3 bases: TGCGCCAGCAGCTTTTCTCCGAGTGAGACCCAGTACTTC. Encoded protein: CASSFSPSETQYF.

This clone was observed once. The chain links TRBV6-1 to TRBJ2-7; TRBD1 agrees at 7 bases. Germline V gene lookup returns CDR1 MNHNS and CDR2 SASEGT. V lost 2 bases and J lost 2; bases outside the gene matches: 6. The CDR3 covers 15 residues. The DNA for the CDR3 is TGTGCCAGCAGTGAATCTGGGGGACAGCCCTACGAGCAGTACTTC. The encoded protein is CASSESGGQPYEQYF.

In this sample, this clone turned up a few times. V gene TRBV7-8 combines with J gene TRBJ1-2, with D uncertain. V was cut by 8 bases and J by 4 bases, with 14 bases left in between. Germline CDR1 reads SGHVS; CDR2 reads FQNEAQ. CDR3 length: 13 amino acids. The CDR3 DNA reads as TGTGCCAGCGGAGGAGGGCCCCTCTATGGCTACACCTTC. Its protein product is CASGGGPLYGYTF.

This clone came up once. The V and J genes are TRBV30 and TRBJ2-1; 9 bases agree with TRBD1. The ends lost 4 bases at V and 3 bases at J; junction bases unmatched: 4. CDR1 and CDR2 (germline): GTSNPN, SVGIG (reference sequence). CDR3 length: 14 amino acids. CDR3 loop: CAWTRDRDYNEQFF. DNA for the CDR3: TGTGCCTGGACCCGGGACAGGGACTACAATGAGCAGTTCTTC.

The V and J genes are TRBV6-5 and TRBJ1-1, with TRBD1 as a possible D gene (6 bases). Trimming removed 2 bases from V and 10 bases from J, with 11 bases in between. The germline V gene has CDR1 MNHEY and CDR2 SVGAGI. This CDR3 has 12 residues. The CDR3 protein is CASSYLDSPAFF. CDR3 nucleotide sequence: TGTGCCAGCAGTTACCTGGACAGCCCAGCTTTCTTT.

The genes are TRBV18 and TRBJ2-1; 11 bases map to TRBD2. V lost 3 bases, J lost 5 bases, and 6 bases stayed unmatched. Germline V gives CDR1 KGHSH, CDR2 LQKENI. The CDR3 spans 16 residues. In DNA form, the CDR3 reads TGTGCCAGCTCACCTCCTAGCGGGGGGCGTAACAATGAGCAGTTCTTC. Protein: CASSPPSGGRNNEQFF.

The chain links TRBV5-1 to TRBJ1-4; 7 bases match TRBD1. The junction had 10 bases not matched to a gene; V was cut back by 4 bases and J by 7 bases. The germline CDR1 and CDR2 sequences are SGHRS and YFSETQ. The CDR3 runs to 15 residues. CDR3 nucleotides: TGCGCCAGCAGCCCGTACGGCTCAGGGGGTGAAAAACTGTTTTTT. This gives the protein CASSPYGSGGEKLFF.

The rearrangement uses TRBV7-9 and TRBJ2-5; possible D gene TRBD1, 5 bases. V was pared by 6 bases and J by 1 base, with 12 bases between. The CDR3 runs 14 residues. The germline CDR1 and CDR2 sequences are SEHNR and FQNEAQ (reference sequence). DNA of the CDR3: TGTGCCAGCAGATATACAGGTGTCCAAGAGACCCAGTACTTC. This encodes CASRYTGVQETQYF. The full variable domain, with the rest looked up from reference TRBV7-9 and TRBJ2-5, is DTGVSQNPRHKITKRGQNVTFRCDPISEHNRLYWYRQTLGQGPEFLTYFQNEAQLEKSRLLSDRFSAERPKGSFSTLEIQRTEQGDSAMYLCASRYTGVQETQYFGPGTRLLVL.

V usage is TRBV7-2 and J usage is TRBJ1-6; tentative D call: TRBD1 (5 bases). The CDR3 is 14 amino acids. With 4 bases removed from V and 5 bases from J, the gap between germline ends came to 9 bases. Germline-derived CDR1 and CDR2 are SGHTA and FQGNSA. The CDR3 spells CASSSDKNNSPLHF. The CDR3 region has the DNA TGTGCCAGCAGCTCGGACAAGAATAATTCACCCCTCCACTTT.

This clone was recorded a few times. This sequence joins TRBV6-5 and TRBJ2-7, with 7 bases fitting TRBD2. V shed 5 bases and J 1 base; nucleotides not matched to a gene: 5. The CDR3 is 14 amino acids. Germline V lookup: CDR1 MNHEY, CDR2 SVGAGI. CDR3 DNA sequence: TGTGCCAGCAGTCTGGCGGGAGCGTCCTACGAGCAGTACTTC. It is translated as CASSLAGASYEQYF.

The chain links TRBV19 to TRBJ2-7; the D gene is possibly TRBD2 (7 bases). Looked up from germline, CDR1 is LNHDA and CDR2 is SQIVND (reference sequence). The V end lost 3 bases, the J end lost 7 bases, and 22 bases lay between the germline ends. The CDR3 extends over 16 amino acids. The DNA for the CDR3 is TGTGCCAGTAGTATTCCAGGTGGCGGGAGCAGGGGTGAGCAGTACTTC. This gives the protein CASSIPGGGSRGEQYF.

V usage is TRBV19 and J usage is TRBJ1-5; D not certain. The CDR3 is 17 residues long. The ends were cut back, 1 base at V and 0 bases at J, with 13 bases in the middle. CDR1 is LNHDA, CDR2 SQIVND, per germline (reference sequence). The CDR3 sequence: CASSIGSYSLSNQPQHF. The CDR3 DNA is TGTGCCAGTAGTATAGGGTCCTACAGCCTTAGCAATCAGCCCCAGCATTTT.